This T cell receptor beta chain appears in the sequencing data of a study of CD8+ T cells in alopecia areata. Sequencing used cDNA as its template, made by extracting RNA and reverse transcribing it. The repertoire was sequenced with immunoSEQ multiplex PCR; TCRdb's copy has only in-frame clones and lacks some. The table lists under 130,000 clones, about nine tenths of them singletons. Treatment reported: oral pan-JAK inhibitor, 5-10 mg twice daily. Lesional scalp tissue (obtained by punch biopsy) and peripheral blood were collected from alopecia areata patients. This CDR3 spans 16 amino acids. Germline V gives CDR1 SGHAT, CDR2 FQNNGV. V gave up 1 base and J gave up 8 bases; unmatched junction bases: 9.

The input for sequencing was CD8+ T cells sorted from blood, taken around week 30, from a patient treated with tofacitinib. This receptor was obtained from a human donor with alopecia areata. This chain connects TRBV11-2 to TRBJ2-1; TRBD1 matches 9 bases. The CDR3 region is CASSLGRDREAHEQFF. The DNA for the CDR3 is TGTGCCAGCAGCTTAGGAAGGGACAGGGAGGCGCATGAGCAGTTCTTC.